Listed below are T cell receptor beta chains from one sample, sequenced in a study of identical twins. TCRdb called the 5' RACE reads again in MiXCR, with one record for every CDR3 protein. The sample has 690,000 or so distinct CDR3 sequences; roughly 6.2% are singletons. Sequencing was carried out using naive T cells sorted from blood. Receptor source: a young man in good health. Both conserved end residues are part of each CDR3. D genes are given only for firm matches. Clone size is not always given. Where it is, it says once, few, many or a class for expanded clones.

V gene	D gene	J gene	clone size	CDR3 protein	CDR3 DNA
TRBV15	NA	TRBJ2-3	NA	CATSRDDLAGEDPTQYF	TGTGCCACCAGCAGAGATGACCTCGCGGGCGAAGACCCTACGCAGTATTTT
TRBV19	NA	TRBJ1-1	few	CASSIDNRQAFF	TGTGCCAGTAGTATAGATAACAGACAAGCTTTCTTT
TRBV5-1	NA	TRBJ2-3	few	CASSLESSVRDTQYF	TGCGCCAGCAGCTTGGAGAGCAGCGTCCGGGATACGCAGTATTTT
TRBV29-1	TRBD1	TRBJ2-7	many	CSVQRGTGLSYEQYF	TGCAGCGTTCAGAGGGGGACAGGGTTATCCTACGAGCAGTACTTC
TRBV4-3	NA	TRBJ2-7	many	CASSQDGVDEQYF	TGCGCCAGCAGCCAAGATGGAGTCGACGAGCAGTACTTC
TRBV12-3/TRBV12-4	TRBD2	TRBJ2-1	many	CASSTSGRAGNEQFF	TGTGCCAGCAGTACGAGCGGGAGGGCTGGCAATGAGCAGTTCTTC
TRBV29-1	NA	TRBJ1-1	few	CSVDRQAAGEAFF	TGCAGCGTTGATAGGCAGGCGGCTGGTGAAGCTTTCTTT
TRBV12-3/TRBV12-4	NA	TRBJ2-2	many	CASSLEYTGELFF	TGTGCCAGCAGTTTAGAGTACACCGGGGAGCTGTTTTTT
TRBV7-9	TRBD1	TRBJ1-2	NA	CASSLGRGGGGYGYTF	TGTGCCAGCAGCTTAGGTCGTGGAGGGGGCGGCTATGGCTACACCTTC
TRBV12-3/TRBV12-4	NA	TRBJ1-5	many	CASSLGTVNSNQPQHF	TGTGCCAGCAGTTTAGGTACAGTAAATAGCAATCAGCCCCAGCATTTT
TRBV20-1	NA	TRBJ2-1	few	CSARDDDLPYSYNEQFF	TGCAGTGCTAGAGACGACGACTTGCCCTACTCCTACAATGAGCAGTTCTTC
TRBV19	NA	TRBJ2-1	NA	CASASRLRNEQFF	TGTGCCAGCGCATCTCGGCTCAGGAATGAGCAGTTCTTC
TRBV28	TRBD1	TRBJ2-3	many	CASSLGETGNTDTQYF	TGTGCCAGCAGTCTTGGGGAGACAGGGAACACAGATACGCAGTATTTT
TRBV4-1	TRBD2	TRBJ2-3	many	CASSQEAPGTSGRNTQYF	TGCGCCAGCAGCCAAGAAGCGCCGGGGACTAGCGGGAGAAATACGCAGTATTTT
TRBV11-2	NA	TRBJ2-2	many	CASSLVPGNANTGELFF	TGTGCCAGCAGCTTAGTCCCAGGGAACGCGAACACCGGGGAGCTGTTTTTT
TRBV30	TRBD1	TRBJ1-3	few	CAWGQVTSGNTIYF	TGTGCCTGGGGACAGGTTACCTCTGGAAACACCATATATTTT
TRBV4-2	NA	TRBJ1-2	NA	CASSQEARNPGGYTF	TGTGCCAGCAGCCAAGAGGCCAGGAACCCGGGTGGCTACACCTTC
TRBV20-1	NA	TRBJ2-2	many	CSAQSYTGELFF	TGCAGTGCCCAATCCTACACCGGGGAGCTGTTTTTT
TRBV12-3/TRBV12-4	NA	TRBJ2-1	NA	CASSQSTVEQFF	TGTGCCAGCAGTCAAAGTACAGTTGAGCAGTTCTTC
TRBV28	NA	TRBJ2-7	few	CASSPPSWRNYEQYF	TGTGCCAGCAGCCCCCCCAGCTGGCGAAACTACGAGCAGTACTTC
TRBV9	TRBD1	TRBJ2-7	many	CASSQTGSASYEQYF	TGTGCCAGCAGCCAGACAGGGTCGGCTTCCTACGAGCAGTACTTC
TRBV29-1	NA	TRBJ2-7	many	CSGRGEMDEQYF	TGCAGCGGCAGGGGGGAAATGGACGAGCAGTACTTC
TRBV11-2	TRBD2	TRBJ2-6	NA	CASSNTKLAGMPGANVLTF	TGTGCCAGCAGCAATACAAAACTAGCGGGAATGCCTGGGGCCAACGTCCTGACTTTC
TRBV11-2	TRBD2	TRBJ2-1	few	CASSLDSGRANYNEQFF	TGTGCCAGCAGCTTAGACTCCGGGAGGGCCAACTACAATGAGCAGTTCTTC
TRBV4-3	NA	TRBJ2-7	many	CASSQERGLSYEQYF	TGCGCCAGCAGCCAAGAGCGGGGCCTCTCCTACGAGCAGTACTTC
TRBV5-1	NA	TRBJ2-7	NA	CASSLEAGSSYEQYF	TGCGCCAGCAGCTTGGAGGCAGGGAGCTCCTACGAGCAGTACTTC
TRBV4-1	TRBD2	TRBJ2-1	many	CASSPILAGEPNEQFF	TGCGCCAGCAGCCCAATACTAGCGGGAGAGCCTAATGAGCAGTTCTTC
TRBV12-3/TRBV12-4	TRBD1	TRBJ2-7	NA	CASASQGNYEQYF	TGTGCCAGCGCCTCACAGGGGAACTACGAGCAGTACTTC
TRBV2	TRBD2	TRBJ2-1	NA	CASSEEGLAGNEQFF	TGTGCCAGCAGTGAAGAGGGACTAGCGGGCAATGAGCAGTTCTTC
TRBV6-2/TRBV6-3	NA	TRBJ1-1	NA	CASSYSNLGLNTEAFF	TGTGCCAGCAGTTACTCGAACCTGGGGCTGAACACTGAAGCTTTCTTT
TRBV5-1	NA	TRBJ2-1	many	CASSSNAGRVRNEQFF	TGCGCCAGCAGCTCTAATGCCGGGAGAGTGCGGAATGAGCAGTTCTTC